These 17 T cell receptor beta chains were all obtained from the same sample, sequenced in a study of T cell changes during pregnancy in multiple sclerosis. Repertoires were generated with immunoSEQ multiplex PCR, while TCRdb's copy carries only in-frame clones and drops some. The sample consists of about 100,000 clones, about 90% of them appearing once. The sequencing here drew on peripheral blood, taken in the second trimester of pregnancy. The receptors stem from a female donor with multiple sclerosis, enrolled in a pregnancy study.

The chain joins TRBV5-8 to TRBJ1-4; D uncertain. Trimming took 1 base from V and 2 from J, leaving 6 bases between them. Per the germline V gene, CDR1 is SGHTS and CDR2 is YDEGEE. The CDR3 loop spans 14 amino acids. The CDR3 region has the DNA TGTGCCAGCAGCTTGACACCTACTAATGAAAAACTGTTTTTT. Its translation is CASSLTPTNEKLFF.

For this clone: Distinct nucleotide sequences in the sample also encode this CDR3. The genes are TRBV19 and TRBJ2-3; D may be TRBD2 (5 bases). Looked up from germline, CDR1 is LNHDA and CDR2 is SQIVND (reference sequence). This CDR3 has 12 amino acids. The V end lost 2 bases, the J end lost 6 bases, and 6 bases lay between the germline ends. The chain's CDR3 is CASSIRGDTQYF. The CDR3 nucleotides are TGTGCCAGTAGTATACGAGGGGATACGCAGTATTTT.

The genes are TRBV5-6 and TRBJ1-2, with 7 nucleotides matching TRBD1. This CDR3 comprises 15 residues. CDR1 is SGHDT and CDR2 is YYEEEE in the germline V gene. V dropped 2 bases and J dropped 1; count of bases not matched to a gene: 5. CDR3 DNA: TGTGCCAGCAGCTTCGCGACAGGGATTAACTATGGCTACACCTTC. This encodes CASSFATGINYGYTF. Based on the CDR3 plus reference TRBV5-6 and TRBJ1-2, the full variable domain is DAGVTQSPTHLIKTRGQQVTLRCSPKSGHDTVSWYQQALGQGPQFIFQYYEEEERQRGNFPDRFSGHQFPNYSSELNVNALLLGDSALYLCASSFATGINYGYTFGSGTRLTVV.

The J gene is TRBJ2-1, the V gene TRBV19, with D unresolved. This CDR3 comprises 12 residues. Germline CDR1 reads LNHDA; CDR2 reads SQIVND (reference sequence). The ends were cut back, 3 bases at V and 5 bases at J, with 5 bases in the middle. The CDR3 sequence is CASSMVDNEQFF. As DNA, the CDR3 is TGTGCCAGTAGTATGGTAGACAATGAGCAGTTCTTC.

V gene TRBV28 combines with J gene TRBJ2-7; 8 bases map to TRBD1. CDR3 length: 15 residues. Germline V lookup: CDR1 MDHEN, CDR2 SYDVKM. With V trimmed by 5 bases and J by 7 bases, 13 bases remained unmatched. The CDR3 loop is CASSLPGTGVKEQYF. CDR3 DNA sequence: TGTGCCAGCAGTCTTCCCGGGACAGGAGTTAAGGAGCAGTACTTC.

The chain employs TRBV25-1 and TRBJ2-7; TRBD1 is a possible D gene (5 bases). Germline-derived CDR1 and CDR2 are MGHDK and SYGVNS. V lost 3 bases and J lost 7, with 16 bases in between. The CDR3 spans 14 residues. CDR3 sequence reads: CASSDLRLQGEQYF. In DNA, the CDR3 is TGTGCCAGCAGTGATCTAAGGCTCCAGGGAGAGCAGTACTTC.

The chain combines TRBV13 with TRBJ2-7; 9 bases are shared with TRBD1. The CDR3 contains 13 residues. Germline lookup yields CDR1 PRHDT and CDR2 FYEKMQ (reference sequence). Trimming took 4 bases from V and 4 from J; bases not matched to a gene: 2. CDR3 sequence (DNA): TGTGCCAGCAGCTCAGGGACAGGGTACGAGCAGTACTTC. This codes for CASSSGTGYEQYF.

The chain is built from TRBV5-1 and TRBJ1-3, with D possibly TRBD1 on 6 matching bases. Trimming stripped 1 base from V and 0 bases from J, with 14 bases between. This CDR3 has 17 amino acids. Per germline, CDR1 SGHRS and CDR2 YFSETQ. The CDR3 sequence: CASSLSPGGFSGNTIYF. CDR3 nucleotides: TGCGCCAGCAGCTTGTCGCCGGGGGGCTTCTCTGGAAACACCATATATTTT.

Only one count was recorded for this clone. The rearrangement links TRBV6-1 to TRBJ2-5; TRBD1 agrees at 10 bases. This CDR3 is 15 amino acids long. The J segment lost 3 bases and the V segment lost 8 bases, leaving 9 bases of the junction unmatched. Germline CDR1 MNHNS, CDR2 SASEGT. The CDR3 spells CASDGTGVLKETQYF. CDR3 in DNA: TGTGCCAGCGATGGGACAGGGGTCTTAAAAGAGACCCAGTACTTC.

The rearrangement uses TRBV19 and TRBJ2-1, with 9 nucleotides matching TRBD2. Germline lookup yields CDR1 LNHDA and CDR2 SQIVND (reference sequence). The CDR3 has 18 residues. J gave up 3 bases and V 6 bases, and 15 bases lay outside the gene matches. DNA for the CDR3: TGTGCCAGTAGCCGTTCCACCTTAGCGGGAGTATTCTACAATGAGCAGTTCTTC. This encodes CASSRSTLAGVFYNEQFF.

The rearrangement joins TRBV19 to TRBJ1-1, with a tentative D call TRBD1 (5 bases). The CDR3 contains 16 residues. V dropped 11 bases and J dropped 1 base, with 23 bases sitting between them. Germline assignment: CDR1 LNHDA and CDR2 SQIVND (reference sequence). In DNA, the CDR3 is TGTGCCGGATGTACGGTGATCCAGGGTCCGAACACTGAAGCTTTCTTT. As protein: CAGCTVIQGPNTEAFF.

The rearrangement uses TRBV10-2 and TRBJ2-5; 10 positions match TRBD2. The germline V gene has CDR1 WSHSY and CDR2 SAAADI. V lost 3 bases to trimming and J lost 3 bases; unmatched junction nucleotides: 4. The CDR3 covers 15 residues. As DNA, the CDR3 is TGCGCCAGCAGTGATCCGGGGACTAGCGAAGAGACCCAGTACTTC. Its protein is CASSDPGTSEETQYF.

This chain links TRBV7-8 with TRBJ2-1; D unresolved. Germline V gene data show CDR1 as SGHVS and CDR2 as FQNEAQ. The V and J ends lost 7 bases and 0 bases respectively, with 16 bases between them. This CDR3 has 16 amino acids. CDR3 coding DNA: TGTGCCAGCACCTCCGGAGCGAGAAGCTCCTACAATGAGCAGTTCTTC. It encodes CASTSGARSSYNEQFF.

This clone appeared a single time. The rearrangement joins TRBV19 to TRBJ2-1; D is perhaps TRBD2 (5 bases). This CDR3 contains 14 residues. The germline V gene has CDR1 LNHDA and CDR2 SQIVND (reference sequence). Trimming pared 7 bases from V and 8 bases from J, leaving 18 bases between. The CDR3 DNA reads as TGTGCCAGTACCGCACAGTTCGGACTCGATGAGCAGTTCTTC. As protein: CASTAQFGLDEQFF.

The CDR3 region is CASSHTSGGTDTQYF. The DNA for the CDR3 is TGTGCCAGCAGCCACACTAGCGGGGGCACAGATACGCAGTATTTT. The gene calls are TRBV6-1 and TRBJ2-3, with 10 bases identical to TRBD2. CDR1 MNHNS and CDR2 SASEGT come from the germline V gene. V dropped 6 bases and J dropped 1; count of bases not matched to a gene: 4. This CDR3 spans 15 amino acids.

The CDR3 protein is CASRPPGQRNEKLFF. As DNA, the CDR3 is TGTGCCAGCAGGCCTCCGGGACAGCGAAATGAAAAACTGTTTTTT. This chain joins TRBV7-9 and TRBJ1-4; 7 bases fit TRBD1. Trimming cost V 6 bases and J 5 bases; bases outside gene matches: 9. Per germline, CDR1 SEHNR and CDR2 FQNEAQ (reference sequence). This CDR3 is built from 15 residues. Variable domain in full (rest from reference TRBV7-9 and TRBJ1-4): DTGVSQNPRHKITKRGQNVTFRCDPISEHNRLYWYRQTLGQGPEFLTYFQNEAQLEKSRLLSDRFSAERPKGSFSTLEIQRTEQGDSAMYLCASRPPGQRNEKLFFGSGTQLSVL.

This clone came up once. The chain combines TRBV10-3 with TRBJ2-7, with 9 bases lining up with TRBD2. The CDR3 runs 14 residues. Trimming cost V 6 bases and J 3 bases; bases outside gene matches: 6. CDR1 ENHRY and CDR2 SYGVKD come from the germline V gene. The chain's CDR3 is CAIRREGLFYEQYF. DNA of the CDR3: TGTGCCATCAGGCGGGAGGGCCTTTTCTACGAGCAGTACTTC.